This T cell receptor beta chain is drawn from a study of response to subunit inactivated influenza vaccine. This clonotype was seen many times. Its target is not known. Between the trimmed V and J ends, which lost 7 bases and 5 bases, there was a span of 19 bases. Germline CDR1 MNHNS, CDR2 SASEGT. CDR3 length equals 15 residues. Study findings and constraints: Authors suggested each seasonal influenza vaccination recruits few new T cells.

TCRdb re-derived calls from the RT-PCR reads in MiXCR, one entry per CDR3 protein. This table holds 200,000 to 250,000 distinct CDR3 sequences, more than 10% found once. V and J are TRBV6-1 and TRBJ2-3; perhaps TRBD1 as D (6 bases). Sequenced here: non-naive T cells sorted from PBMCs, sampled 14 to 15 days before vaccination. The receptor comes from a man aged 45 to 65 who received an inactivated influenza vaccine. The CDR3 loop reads CASNHNSAGEDTQYF. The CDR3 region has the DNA TGTGCCAGCAACCACAACTCTGCAGGGGAAGATACGCAGTATTTT.